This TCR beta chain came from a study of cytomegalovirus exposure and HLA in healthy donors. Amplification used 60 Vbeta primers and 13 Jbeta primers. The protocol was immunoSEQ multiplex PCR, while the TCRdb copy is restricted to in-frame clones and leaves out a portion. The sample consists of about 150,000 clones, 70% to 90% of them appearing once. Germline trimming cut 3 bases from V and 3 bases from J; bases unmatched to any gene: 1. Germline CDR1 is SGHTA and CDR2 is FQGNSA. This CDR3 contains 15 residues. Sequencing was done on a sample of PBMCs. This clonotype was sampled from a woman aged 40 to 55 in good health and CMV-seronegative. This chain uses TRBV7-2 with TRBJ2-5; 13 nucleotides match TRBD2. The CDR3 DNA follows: TGTGCCAGCAGCTTGGGGACTAGCGGGAAAGAGACCCAGTACTTC. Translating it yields CASSLGTSGKETQYF.